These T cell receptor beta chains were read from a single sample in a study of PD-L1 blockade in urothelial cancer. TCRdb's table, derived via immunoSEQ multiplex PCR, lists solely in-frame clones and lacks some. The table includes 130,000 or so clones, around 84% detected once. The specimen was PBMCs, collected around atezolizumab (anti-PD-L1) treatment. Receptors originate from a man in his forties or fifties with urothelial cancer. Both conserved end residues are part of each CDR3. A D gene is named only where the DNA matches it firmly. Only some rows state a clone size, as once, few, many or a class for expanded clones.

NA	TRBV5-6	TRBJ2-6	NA	TGTGCCAGCCTTGGGCTAACTGGGGCCAACGTCCTGACTTTC	CASLGLTGANVLTF
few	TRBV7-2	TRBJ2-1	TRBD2	TGTGCCAGCAGCTACCTTACTAGCGGGAGTACAAATGAGCAGTTCTTC	CASSYLTSGSTNEQFF
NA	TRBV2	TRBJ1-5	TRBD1	TGTGCCAGCAGTGAACAGGGGGCGTATCAGCCCCAGCATTTT	CASSEQGAYQPQHF
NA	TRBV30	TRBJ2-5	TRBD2	TGTGCCTGGAGTGTTGGGGGACTAGCGAGTACTATTGAGACCCAGTACTTC	CAWSVGGLASTIETQYF
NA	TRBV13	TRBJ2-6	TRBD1	TGTGCCAGCAAAACCACAGGGGCTGGGGCCAACGTCCTGACTTTC	CASKTTGAGANVLTF
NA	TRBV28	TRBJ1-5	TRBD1	TGTGCCAGCAGTTCGGGACAGGGGGCGAACCTAAGGCAGCCCCAGCATTTT	CASSSGQGANLRQPQHF
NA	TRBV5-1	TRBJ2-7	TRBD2	TGCGCCAGCAGCGAGGGACTAGCGGGAGTCCACGAGCAGTACTTC	CASSEGLAGVHEQYF
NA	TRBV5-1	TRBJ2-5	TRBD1	TGCGCCAGCAGCTCAGGGACAGGGGGAGGGGAGACCCAGTACTTC	CASSSGTGGGETQYF
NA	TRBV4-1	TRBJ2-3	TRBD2	TGCGCCAGCAGCCAAGATCTAGCGGGAGGGATGGGAGCGCAGTATTTT	CASSQDLAGGMGAQYF
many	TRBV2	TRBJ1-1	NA	TGTGCCAGCAGTGAAGAGAGGAACACTGAAGCTTTCTTT	CASSEERNTEAFF
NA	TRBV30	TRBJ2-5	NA	TGTGCCTGGAGGAACACAGGGATAGAGACCCAGTACTTC	CAWRNTGIETQYF
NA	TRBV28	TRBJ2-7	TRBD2	TGTGCCAGCAGACAAAGGACTAGCGGGAAGATCTCCGAGCAGTACTTC	CASRQRTSGKISEQYF
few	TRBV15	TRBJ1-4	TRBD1	TGTGCCACCAGCACATTGTGGACAGGGGTAAACGAAAAACTGTTTTTT	CATSTLWTGVNEKLFF
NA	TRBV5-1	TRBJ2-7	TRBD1	TGCGCCAGCAGCTCGGCGAGGGGGACAGCCTCCTACGAGCAGTACTTC	CASSSARGTASYEQYF
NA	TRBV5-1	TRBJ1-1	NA	TGCGCCAGCAGTCCGGCCTTGGGGGCGAGAAACACTGAAGCTTTCTTT	CASSPALGARNTEAFF
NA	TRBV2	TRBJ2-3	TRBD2	TGTGCCAGCAGTGAAACTAGCGGGGCAAGCACAGATACGCAGTATTTT	CASSETSGASTDTQYF
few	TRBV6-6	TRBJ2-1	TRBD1	TGTGCCAGCAGTTACCCGGGACAGGGGTTTGGTGAGCAGTTCTTC	CASSYPGQGFGEQFF
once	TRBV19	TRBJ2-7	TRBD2	TGTGCCAGTAGCACTAGCGGGACCCCCTACGAGCAGTACTTC	CASSTSGTPYEQYF
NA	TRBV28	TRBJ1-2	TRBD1	TGTGCCAGCAGTACAAAGGGGGCCTTTTCCTATGGCTACACCTTC	CASSTKGAFSYGYTF
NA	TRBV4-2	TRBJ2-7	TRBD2	TGTGCCAGCAGCCAAGAATCTAGCGGGAGCTCGGACGAGCAGTACTTC	CASSQESSGSSDEQYF
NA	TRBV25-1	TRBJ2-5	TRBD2	TGTGCCAGCAGTGAATGGGGGACTAGCGATCAAGAGACCCAGTACTTC	CASSEWGTSDQETQYF
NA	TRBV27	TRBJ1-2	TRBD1	TGTGCCAGCACTTCAGGGGGCGCGTATGGCTACACCTTC	CASTSGGAYGYTF
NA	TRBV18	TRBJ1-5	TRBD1	TGTGCCAGCTCACCGCCGGGACAGGGGGCTCAGCCCCAGCATTTT	CASSPPGQGAQPQHF
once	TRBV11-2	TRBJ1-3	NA	TGTGCCAGCAGCCTAATCTGGGGCGCAGGAAACACCATATATTTT	CASSLIWGAGNTIYF
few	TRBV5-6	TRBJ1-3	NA	TGTGCCAGCAGGACATCCACAGGCCGCTCTGGAAACACCATATATTTT	CASRTSTGRSGNTIYF
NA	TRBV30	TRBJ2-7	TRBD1	TGTGCCTGGAGTGTCAGGGACAGGGAGTACTTC	CAWSVRDREYF
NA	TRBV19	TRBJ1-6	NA	TGTGCCAGTAATAAGGGGTTTCTCCCCCTGCACTTT	CASNKGFLPLHF
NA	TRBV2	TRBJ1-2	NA	TGTGCCAGCAGTGACAGGGGCCTATATGGCTACACCTTC	CASSDRGLYGYTF
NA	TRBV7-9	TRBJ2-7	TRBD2	TGTGCCAGCAGCTCGGGGGGACTAGCGGGGGACTACGAGCAGTACTTC	CASSSGGLAGDYEQYF
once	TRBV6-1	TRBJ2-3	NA	TGTGCCAGCAGTGCGCAGGGCCCAGATACGCAGTATTTT	CASSAQGPDTQYF
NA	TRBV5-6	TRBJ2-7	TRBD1	TGTGCCAGCAGCGCGGACAGGGGCGAGCAGTACTTC	CASSADRGEQYF
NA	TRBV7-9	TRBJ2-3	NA	TGTGCCAGCAGCTTAGAGGGCGGGATTGGTGGAGATACGCAGTATTTT	CASSLEGGIGGDTQYF
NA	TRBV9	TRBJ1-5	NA	TGTGCCAGCAGCGGGAATCAGGGCAATCAGCCCCAGCATTTT	CASSGNQGNQPQHF
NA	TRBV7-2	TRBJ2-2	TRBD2	TGTGCCAGCAGCTCGGGACTAGCGGGAGGCCGAACGAACACCGGGGAGCTGTTTTTT	CASSSGLAGGRTNTGELFF
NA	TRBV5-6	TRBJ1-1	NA	TGTGCCAGCAGCTTGGGGAGGGACACTGAAGCTTTCTTT	CASSLGRDTEAFF
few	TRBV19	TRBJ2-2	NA	TGTGCCTCCAAACGGGGAAGTGGCACCGGGGAGCTGTTTTTT	CASKRGSGTGELFF
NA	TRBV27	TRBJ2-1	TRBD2	TGTGCCAGCAGTTTATCGAATCCTCTAGCGGGAGATGAGCAGTTCTTC	CASSLSNPLAGDEQFF
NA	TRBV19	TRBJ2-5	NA	TGTGCCAGTAGTAAGGGCACCCGGGGGACCCAGTACTTC	CASSKGTRGTQYF
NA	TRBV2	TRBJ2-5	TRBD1	TGTGCCAGCAGCAAAGGACAGGGGAAGGGTGCCCAGTACTTC	CASSKGQGKGAQYF
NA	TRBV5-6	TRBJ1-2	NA	TGTGCCAGCACCTACGCAGGGTTCGGTGGCTACACCTTC	CASTYAGFGGYTF
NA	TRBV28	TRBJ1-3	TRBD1	TGTGCCAGCGGGACAGTTGCTGGAAACACCATATATTTT	CASGTVAGNTIYF